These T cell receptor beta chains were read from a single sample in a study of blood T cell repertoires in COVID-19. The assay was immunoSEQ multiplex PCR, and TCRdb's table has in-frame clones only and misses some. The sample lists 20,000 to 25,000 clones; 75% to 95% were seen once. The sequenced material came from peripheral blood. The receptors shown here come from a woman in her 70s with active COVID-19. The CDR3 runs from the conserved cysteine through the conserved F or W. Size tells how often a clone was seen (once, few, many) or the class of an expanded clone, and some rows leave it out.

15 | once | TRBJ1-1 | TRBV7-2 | CASSFTGQLNTEAFF
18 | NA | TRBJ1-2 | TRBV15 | CATSRDTADRGINYGYTF
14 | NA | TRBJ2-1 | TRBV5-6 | CASSRGLEVVEQFF
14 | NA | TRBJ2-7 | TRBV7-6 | CASSGFSGSREQYF
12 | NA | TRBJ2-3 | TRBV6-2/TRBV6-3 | CASSYSGNTQYF
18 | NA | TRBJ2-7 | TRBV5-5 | CASSKSPLRMQATYEQYF
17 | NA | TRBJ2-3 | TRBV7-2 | CASSLAQGLAEGDTQYF
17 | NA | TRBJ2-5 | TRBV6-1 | CASSGWFLTGGGETQYF
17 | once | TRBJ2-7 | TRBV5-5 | CASRAGTGGASSYEQYF
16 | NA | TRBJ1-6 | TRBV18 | CASSPTGNAFDSPLHF
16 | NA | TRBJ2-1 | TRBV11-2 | CASSFPGTRGRNEQFF
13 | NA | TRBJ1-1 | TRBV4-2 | CASIGTGNTEAFF
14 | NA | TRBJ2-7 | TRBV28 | CASSLRGSIGEQYF
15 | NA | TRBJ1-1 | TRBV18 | CASSSQGMANTEAFF
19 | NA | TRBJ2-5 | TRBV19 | CASSIGLLAGVRGKETQYF
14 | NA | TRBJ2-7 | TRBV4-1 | CASSQGGLSYEQYF
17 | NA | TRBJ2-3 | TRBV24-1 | CATSEPASGSRIDTQYF
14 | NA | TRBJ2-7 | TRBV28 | CASSLGLASYEQYF
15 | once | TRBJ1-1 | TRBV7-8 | CASSGTGVRNTEAFF
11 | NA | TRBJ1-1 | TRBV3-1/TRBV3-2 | CASSQASEAFF
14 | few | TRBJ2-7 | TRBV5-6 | CASSLGDSPYEQYF
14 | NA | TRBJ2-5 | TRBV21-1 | CASSRGQGRETQYF
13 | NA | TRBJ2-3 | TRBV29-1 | CSISGVSTDTQYF
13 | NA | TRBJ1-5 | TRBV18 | CASSPTLNQPQHF
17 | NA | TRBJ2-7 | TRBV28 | CASSYTLGLAGTYEQYF
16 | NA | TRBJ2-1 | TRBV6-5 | CASSYSLGGGHNEQFF
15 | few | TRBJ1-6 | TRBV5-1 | CASRFRQGGNSPLHF
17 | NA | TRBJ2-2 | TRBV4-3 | CASSPLGTSPNTGELFF
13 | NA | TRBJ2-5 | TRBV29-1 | CSVEEGLAETQYF
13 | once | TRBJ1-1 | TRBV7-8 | CASSLDEGTEAFF
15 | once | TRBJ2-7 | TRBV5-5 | CASSLERGTGAEQYF
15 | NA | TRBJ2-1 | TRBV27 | CASSSGTSGSNEQFF
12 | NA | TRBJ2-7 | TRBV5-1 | CASSRVGYEQYF
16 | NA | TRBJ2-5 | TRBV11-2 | CASSLEGLAGAGTQYF
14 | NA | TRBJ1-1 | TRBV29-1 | CSVERAQGVTEAFF
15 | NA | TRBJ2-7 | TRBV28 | CASSARTDRGYEQYF
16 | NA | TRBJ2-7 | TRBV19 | CASSIGGTLTSYEQYF
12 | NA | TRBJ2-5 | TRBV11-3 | CASSQGAQTQYF
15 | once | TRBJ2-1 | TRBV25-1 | CASSFGGSSYNEQFF
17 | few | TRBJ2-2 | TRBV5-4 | CASSRSGLPWDTGELFF
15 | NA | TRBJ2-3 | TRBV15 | CATSREDSSTDTQYF
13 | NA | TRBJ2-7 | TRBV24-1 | CATSDLRQRQQYF
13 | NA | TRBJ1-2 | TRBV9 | CASSVEERWGYTF